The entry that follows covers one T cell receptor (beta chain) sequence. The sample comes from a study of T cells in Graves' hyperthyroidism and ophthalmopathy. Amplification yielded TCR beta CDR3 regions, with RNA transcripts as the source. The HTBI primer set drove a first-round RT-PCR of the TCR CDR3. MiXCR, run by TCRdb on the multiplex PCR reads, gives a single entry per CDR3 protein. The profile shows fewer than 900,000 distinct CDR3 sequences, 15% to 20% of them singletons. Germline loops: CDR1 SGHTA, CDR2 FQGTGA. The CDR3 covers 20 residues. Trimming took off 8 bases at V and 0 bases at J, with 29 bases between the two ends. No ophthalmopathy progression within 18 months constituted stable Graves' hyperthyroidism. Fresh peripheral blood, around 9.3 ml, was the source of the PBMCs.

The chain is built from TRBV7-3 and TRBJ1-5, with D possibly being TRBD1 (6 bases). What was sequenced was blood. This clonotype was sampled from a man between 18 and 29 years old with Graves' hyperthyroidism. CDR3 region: CASDSEPTIGGLPSNQPQHF. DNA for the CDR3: TGTGCCAGCGATAGCGAACCCACAATCGGGGGCCTCCCTAGCAATCAGCCCCAGCATTTT.